This T cell receptor beta chain stems from a study of shared clonotypes between healthy human individuals. Overall study results and limits: Enrolling few donors narrowed the genetic and exposure-history diversity that was represented. Generation probabilities of non-shared clonotypes were lower (relative to those shared by all four donors). Naive subsets, compared against memory subsets, generally had larger estimated richness values.

As to this clone: Its antigen is undetermined.

TCRdb keeps only in-frame clones here, not all; method: immunoSEQ multiplex PCR. The sample yields approximately 1,500,000 clones, 98% seen once. The CDR3 is 13 residues long. Germline CDR1 reads SGHDT; CDR2 reads YYEEEE. Deletions cut 7 bases from V and 0 bases from J, with 8 bases between. V and J are TRBV5-6 and TRBJ2-4, with no clear D. The sequence derives from a man between 25 and 39 years old in good health. The sequenced material came from naive CD4+ T cells sorted from blood. Subset defined: CD45RA+ positively selected. CDR3 nucleotide sequence: TGTGCCAGCCGAGATCTAGCCAAAAACATTCAGTACTTC. It yields the protein CASRDLAKNIQYF.